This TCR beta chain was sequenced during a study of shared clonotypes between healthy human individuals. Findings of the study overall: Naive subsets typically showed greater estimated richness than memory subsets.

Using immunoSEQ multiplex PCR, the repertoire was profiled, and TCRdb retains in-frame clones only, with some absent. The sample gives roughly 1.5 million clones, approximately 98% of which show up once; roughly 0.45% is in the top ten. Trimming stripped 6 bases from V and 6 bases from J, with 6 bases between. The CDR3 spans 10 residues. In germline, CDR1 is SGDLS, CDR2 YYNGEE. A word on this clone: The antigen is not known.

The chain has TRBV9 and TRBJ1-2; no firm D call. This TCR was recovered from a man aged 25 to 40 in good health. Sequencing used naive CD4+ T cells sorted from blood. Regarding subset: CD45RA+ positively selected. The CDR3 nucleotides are TGTGCCAGCACAGGCGATGGCTACACCTTC. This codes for CASTGDGYTF.